This record covers a single T cell receptor (beta chain). As yet, its antigen is unknown. Trimming took 6 bases from V and 8 from J; bases not matched to a gene: 11. The CDR3 length is 15 residues. CDR1 MNHNS and CDR2 SASEGT come from the germline V gene. Primers for the PCR totalled 60 Vbeta and 13 Jbeta. Produced via immunoSEQ multiplex PCR; TCRdb's table is partial and in-frame only. The repertoire consists of roughly 97,000 clones, with around 81% occurring once and the leading ten covering more than 4.5%. This sample is part of a study of cytomegalovirus exposure and HLA in healthy donors. About the research overall: The Caucasian-associated ancestry cluster held more than 80% of under 450 genotyped donors.

Study-level results: Segments of the TCR beta V type were, in most cases, productive about 87% or about 30% of the time in an earlier analysis.

Samples came from healthy bone marrow donors. The chain combines TRBV6-1 with TRBJ2-4; 9 nucleotides align to TRBD1. This sequence originates from a man in his forties in good health and CMV-seropositive. Material: PBMCs. CDR3 sequence reads: CASSETGGYWDIQYF. The CDR3 DNA reads TGTGCCAGCAGCGAGACAGGGGGGTACTGGGACATTCAGTACTTC.